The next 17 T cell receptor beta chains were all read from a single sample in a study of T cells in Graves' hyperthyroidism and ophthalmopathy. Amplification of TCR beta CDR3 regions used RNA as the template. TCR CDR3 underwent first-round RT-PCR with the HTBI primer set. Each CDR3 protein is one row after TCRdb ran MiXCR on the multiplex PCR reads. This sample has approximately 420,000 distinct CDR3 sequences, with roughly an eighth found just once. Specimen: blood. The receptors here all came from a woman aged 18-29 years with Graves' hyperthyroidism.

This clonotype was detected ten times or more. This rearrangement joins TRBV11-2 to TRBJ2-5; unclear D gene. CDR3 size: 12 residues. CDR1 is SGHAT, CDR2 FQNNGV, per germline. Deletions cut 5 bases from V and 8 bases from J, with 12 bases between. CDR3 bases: TGTGCCAGCAGCCACGAGGATGGAACCCAGTACTTC. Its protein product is CASSHEDGTQYF.

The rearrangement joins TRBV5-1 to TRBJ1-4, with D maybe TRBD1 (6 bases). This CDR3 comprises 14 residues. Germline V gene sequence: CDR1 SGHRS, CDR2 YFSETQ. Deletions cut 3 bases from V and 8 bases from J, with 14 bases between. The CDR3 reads CASSSWGGREKLFF. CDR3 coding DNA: TGCGCCAGCAGCTCTTGGGGGGGGCGAGAAAAACTGTTTTTT.

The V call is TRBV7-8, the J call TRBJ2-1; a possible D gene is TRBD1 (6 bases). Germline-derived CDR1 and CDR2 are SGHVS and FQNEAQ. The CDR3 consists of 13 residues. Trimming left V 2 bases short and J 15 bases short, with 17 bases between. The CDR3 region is CASSLYEAGVVFF. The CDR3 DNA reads TGTGCCAGCAGCTTATATGAGGCAGGGGTCGTGTTCTTC.

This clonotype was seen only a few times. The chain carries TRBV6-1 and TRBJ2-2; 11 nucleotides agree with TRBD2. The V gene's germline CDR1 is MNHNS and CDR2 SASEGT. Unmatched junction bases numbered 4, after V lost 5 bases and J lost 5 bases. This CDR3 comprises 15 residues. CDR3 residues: CASSKLAGETGELFF. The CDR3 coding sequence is TGTGCCAGCAGTAAACTAGCGGGAGAGACCGGGGAGCTGTTTTTT.

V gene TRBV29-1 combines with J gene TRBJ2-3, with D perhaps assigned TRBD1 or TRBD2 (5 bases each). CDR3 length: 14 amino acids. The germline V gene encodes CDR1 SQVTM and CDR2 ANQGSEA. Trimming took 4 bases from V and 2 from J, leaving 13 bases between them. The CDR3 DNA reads TGCAGCGTTGTGAGGGGAGAAGACACAGATACGCAGTATTTT. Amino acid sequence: CSVVRGEDTDTQYF.

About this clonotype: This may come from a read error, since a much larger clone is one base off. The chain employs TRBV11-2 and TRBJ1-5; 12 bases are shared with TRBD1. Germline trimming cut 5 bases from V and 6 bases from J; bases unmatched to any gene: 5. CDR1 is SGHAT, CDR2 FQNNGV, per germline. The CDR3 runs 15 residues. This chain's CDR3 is CASSGDRGPGQPQHF. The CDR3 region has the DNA TGTGCCAGCAGCGGGGACAGGGGGCCAGGTCAGCCCCAGCATTTT.

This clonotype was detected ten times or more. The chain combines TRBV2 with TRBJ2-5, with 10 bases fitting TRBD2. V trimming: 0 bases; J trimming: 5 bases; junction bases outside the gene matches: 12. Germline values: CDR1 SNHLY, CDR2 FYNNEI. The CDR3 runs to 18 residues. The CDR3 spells CASSEAGPSSGRRETQYF. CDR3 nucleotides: TGTGCCAGCAGTGAAGCGGGGCCCTCTAGCGGGAGAAGGGAGACCCAGTACTTC.

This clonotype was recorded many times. CDR3 residues: CASSSGQTNTEAFF. The CDR3 DNA follows: TGTGCCAGCAGCTCGGGACAGACGAACACTGAAGCTTTCTTT. V is TRBV6-1 and J is TRBJ1-1; 7 bases line up with TRBD1. The CDR3 totals 14 residues. Germline V gene sequence: CDR1 MNHNS, CDR2 SASEGT. V trimming: 6 bases; J trimming: 1 base; junction bases outside the gene matches: 5.

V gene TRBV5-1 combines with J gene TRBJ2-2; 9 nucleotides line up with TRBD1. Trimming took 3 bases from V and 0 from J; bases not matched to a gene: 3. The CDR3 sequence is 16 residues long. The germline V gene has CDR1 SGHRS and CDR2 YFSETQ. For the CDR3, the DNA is TGCGCCAGCAGCTCTGGGACAGGGACGAACACCGGGGAGCTGTTTTTT. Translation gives CASSSGTGTNTGELFF.

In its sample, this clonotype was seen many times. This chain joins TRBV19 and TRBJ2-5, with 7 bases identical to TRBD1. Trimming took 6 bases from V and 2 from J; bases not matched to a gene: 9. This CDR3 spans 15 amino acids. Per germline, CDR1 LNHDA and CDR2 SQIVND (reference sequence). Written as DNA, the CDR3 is TGTGCCAGTAGGCGGAGAAACAGGGGACAAGAGACCCAGTACTTC. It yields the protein CASRRRNRGQETQYF.

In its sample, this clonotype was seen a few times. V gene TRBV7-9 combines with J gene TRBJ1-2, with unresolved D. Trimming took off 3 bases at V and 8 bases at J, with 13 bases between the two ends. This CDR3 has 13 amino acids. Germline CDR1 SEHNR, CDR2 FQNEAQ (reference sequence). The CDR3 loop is CASSFPGSDGYTF. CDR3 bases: TGTGCCAGCAGCTTTCCGGGATCCGACGGCTACACCTTC.

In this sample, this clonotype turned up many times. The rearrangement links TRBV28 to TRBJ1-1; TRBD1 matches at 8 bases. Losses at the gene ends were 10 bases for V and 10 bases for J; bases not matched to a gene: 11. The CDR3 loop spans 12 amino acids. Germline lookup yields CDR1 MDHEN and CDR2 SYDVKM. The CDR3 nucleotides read TGTGCCACCGGACAGGGCTCCTTGGGAGCTTTCTTT. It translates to CATGQGSLGAFF. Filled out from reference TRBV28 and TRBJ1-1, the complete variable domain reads DVKVTQSSRYLVKRTGEKVFLECVQDMDHENMFWYRQDPGLGLRLIYFSYDVKMKEKGDIPEGYSVSREKKERFSLILESASTNQTSMYLCATGQGSLGAFFGQGTRLTVV.

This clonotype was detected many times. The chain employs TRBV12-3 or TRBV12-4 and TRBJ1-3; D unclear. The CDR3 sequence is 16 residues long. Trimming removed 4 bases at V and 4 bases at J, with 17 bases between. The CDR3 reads CASSSTVRAGGNTIYF. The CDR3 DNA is TGTGCCAGCAGTTCCACAGTAAGGGCAGGAGGAAACACCATATATTTT.

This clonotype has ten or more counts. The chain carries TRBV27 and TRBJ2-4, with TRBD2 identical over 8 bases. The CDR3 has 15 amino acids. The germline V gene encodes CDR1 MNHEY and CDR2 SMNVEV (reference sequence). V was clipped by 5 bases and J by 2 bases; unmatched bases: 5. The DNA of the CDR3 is TGTGCCAGCAGTACGGGGGGGGTAACCAAAAACATTCAGTACTTC. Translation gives CASSTGGVTKNIQYF.

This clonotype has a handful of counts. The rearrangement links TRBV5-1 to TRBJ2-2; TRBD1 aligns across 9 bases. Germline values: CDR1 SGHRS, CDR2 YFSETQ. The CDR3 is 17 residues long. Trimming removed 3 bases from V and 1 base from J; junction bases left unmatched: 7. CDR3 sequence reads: CASSWAPGQGNTGELFF. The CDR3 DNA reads TGCGCCAGCAGCTGGGCGCCGGGACAGGGGAACACCGGGGAGCTGTTTTTT.

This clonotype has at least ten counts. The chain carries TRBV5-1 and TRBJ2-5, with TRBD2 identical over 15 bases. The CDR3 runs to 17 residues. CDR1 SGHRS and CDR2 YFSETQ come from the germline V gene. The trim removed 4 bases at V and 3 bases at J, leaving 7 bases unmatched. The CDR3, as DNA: TGCGCCAGCAGCGCCGGACTAGCGGGAGGGCCGGAAGAGACCCAGTACTTC. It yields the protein CASSAGLAGGPEETQYF.

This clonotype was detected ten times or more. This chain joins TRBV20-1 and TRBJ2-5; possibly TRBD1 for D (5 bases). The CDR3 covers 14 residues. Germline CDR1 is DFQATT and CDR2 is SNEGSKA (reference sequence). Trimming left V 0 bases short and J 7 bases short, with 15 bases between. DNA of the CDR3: TGCAGTGCTAGAGATCTCCGTAGGCAGGGGACCCAGTACTTC. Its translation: CSARDLRRQGTQYF.